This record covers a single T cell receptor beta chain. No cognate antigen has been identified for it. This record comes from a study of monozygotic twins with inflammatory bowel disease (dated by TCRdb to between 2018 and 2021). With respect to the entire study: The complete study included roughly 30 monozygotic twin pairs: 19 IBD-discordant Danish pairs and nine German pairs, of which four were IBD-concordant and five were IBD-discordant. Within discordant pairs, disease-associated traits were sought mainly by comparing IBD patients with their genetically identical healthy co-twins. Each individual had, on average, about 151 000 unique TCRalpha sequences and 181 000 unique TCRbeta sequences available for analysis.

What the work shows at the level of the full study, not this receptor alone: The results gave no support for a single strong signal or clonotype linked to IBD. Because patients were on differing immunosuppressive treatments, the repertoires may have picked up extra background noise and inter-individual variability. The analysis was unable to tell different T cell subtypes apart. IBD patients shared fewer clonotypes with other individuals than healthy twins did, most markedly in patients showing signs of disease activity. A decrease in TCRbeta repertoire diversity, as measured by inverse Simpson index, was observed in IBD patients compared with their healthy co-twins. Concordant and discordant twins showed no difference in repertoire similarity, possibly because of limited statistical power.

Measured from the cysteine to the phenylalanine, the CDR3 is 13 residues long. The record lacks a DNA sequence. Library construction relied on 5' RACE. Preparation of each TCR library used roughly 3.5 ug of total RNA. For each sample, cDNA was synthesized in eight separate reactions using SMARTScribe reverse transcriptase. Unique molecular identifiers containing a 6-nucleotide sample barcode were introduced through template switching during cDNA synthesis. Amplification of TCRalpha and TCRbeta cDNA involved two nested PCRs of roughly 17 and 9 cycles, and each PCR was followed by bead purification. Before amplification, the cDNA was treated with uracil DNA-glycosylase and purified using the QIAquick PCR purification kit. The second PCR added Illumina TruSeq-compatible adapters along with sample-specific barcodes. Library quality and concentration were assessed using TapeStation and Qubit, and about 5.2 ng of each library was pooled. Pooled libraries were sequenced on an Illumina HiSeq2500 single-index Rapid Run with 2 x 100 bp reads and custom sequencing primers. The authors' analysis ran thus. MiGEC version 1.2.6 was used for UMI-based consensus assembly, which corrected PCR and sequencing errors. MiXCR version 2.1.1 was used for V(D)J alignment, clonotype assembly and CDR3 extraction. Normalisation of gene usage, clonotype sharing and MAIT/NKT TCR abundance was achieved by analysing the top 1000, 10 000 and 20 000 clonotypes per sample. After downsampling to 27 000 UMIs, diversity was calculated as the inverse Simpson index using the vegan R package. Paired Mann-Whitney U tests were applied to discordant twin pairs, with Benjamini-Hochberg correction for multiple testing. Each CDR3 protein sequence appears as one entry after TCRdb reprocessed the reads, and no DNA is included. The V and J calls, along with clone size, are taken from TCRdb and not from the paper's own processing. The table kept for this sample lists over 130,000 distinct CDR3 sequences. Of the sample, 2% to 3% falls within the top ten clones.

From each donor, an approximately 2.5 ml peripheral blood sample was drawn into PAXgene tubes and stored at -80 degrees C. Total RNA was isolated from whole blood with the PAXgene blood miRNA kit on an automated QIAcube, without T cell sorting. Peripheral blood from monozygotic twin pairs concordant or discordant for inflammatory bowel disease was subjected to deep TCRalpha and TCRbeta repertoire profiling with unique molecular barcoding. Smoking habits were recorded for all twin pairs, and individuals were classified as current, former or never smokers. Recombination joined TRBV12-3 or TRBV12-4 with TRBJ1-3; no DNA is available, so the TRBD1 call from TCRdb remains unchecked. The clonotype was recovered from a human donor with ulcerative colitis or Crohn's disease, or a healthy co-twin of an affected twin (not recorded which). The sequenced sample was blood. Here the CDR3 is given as CAGRDDSGNTIYF.